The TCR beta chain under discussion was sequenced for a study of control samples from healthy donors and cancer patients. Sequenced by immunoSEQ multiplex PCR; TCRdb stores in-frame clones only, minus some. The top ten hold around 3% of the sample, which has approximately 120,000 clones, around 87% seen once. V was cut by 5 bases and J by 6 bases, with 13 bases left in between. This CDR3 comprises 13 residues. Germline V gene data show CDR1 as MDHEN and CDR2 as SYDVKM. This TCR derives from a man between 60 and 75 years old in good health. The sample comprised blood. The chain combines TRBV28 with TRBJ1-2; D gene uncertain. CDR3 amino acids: CASSPFPYNGYTF. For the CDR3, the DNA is TGTGCCAGCAGTCCCTTCCCTTATAATGGCTACACCTTC.